Listed below are T cell receptor beta chains from one sample, sequenced in a study of human T cells and chemical hapten exposure. TCRdb passed the RACE reads through MiXCR, listing each CDR3 protein once. The sample has more than 75,000 distinct CDR3 sequences; roughly 8.7% are singletons. The sample consisted of whole blood. The receptors were sampled from a male donor in good health. Some clones in this sample may be carry-over from other donors' samples. The CDR3 runs from the conserved cysteine through the conserved F or W. The order of the fields is J gene, D gene, V gene, clone size, CDR3 protein, CDR3 DNA. A D gene is named only where the DNA matches it firmly. Clone size is not always given. Where it is, it says once, few, many or a class for expanded clones.

TRBJ1-1 - TRBV18 few CASSPPSVPEAFF TGTGCCAGCTCACCACCGTCGGTTCCCGAAGCTTTCTTT
TRBJ1-1 - TRBV7-8 few CASSLARGSSRLAFF TGTGCCAGCAGCTTAGCGAGAGGGAGCTCGAGATTAGCTTTCTTT
TRBJ2-2 TRBD2 TRBV6-9 - CASSWTSGKFGELFF TGTGCCAGCAGTTGGACTAGCGGGAAGTTCGGGGAGCTGTTTTTT
TRBJ2-2 - TRBV10-3 - CAISEQGEDTGELFF TGTGCCATCAGTGAACAGGGTGAGGACACCGGGGAGCTGTTTTTT
TRBJ1-1 - TRBV7-2 - CASSRVGVGEAFF TGTGCCAGCAGCCGCGTTGGGGTAGGGGAAGCTTTCTTT
TRBJ2-7 - TRBV12-3/TRBV12-4 few CASSPPSGRGEQYF TGTGCCAGCAGTCCTCCCTCCGGGAGAGGCGAGCAGTACTTC
TRBJ2-1 - TRBV3-1 - CASSQDQGRGKFF TGTGCCAGCAGCCAAGATCAAGGCCGGGGGAAGTTCTTC
TRBJ1-3 - TRBV10-3 few CAIRLSGNTIYF TGTGCCATCAGGCTCTCTGGAAACACCATATATTTT
TRBJ1-2 TRBD1 TRBV3-1 few CASNRDRSNYGYTF TGTGCCAGCAACCGGGACAGGAGTAACTATGGCTACACCTTC
TRBJ2-5 - TRBV5-1 many CASSLGTSQETQYF TGCGCCAGCAGCTTGGGGACCAGCCAAGAGACCCAGTACTTC
TRBJ1-1 - TRBV5-5 few CASSLGAKGTEAFF TGTGCCAGCAGCTTGGGGGCTAAAGGCACTGAAGCTTTCTTT
TRBJ2-3 - TRBV6-4 many CASSDSPGSSTDTQYF TGTGCCAGCAGTGACTCGCCGGGGTCAAGCACAGATACGCAGTATTTT
TRBJ2-3 - TRBV7-9 few CASSSVRTRGKDTQYF TGTGCCAGCAGCTCCGTTCGGACTCGGGGGAAAGATACGCAGTATTTT
TRBJ2-2 - TRBV5-4 - CASSFGRTGTGELFF TGTGCCAGCAGCTTCGGCAGGACGGGGACCGGGGAGCTGTTTTTT